One sample yielded the 11 T cell receptor beta chains listed below, sequenced in a study of blood T cell repertoires in COVID-19. The method was immunoSEQ multiplex PCR; TCRdb's version includes in-frame clones alone and lacks a portion of them. Seen here are fewer than 250,000 clones, 70% to 90% observed once, and the top ten hold 3% to 3.5%. The specimen was peripheral blood. Receptors were obtained from a man between 60 and 70 years old with acute or convalescent COVID-19.

This chain joins TRBV19 and TRBJ2-1; 11 nucleotides align to TRBD1. The CDR3 has 15 amino acids. Looked up from germline, CDR1 is LNHDA and CDR2 is SQIVND (reference sequence). The ends lost 3 bases at V and 13 bases at J; junction bases unmatched: 11. The CDR3 loop is CASSMDGQGAGRQFF. In DNA, the CDR3 is TGTGCCAGTAGTATGGACGGACAGGGGGCGGGTAGACAGTTCTTC.

The chain is built from TRBV19 and TRBJ2-3, with TRBD2 matching 13 bases. This CDR3 has 18 amino acids. V shed 3 bases and J 0 bases; nucleotides not matched to a gene: 6. Germline V gives CDR1 LNHDA, CDR2 SQIVND (reference sequence). In DNA form, the CDR3 reads TGTGCCAGTAGTATGCGACTAGCGGGGGGCTATAGCACAGATACGCAGTATTTT. Translating it yields CASSMRLAGGYSTDTQYF.

The chain combines TRBV30 with TRBJ1-1, with D perhaps TRBD1 (6 bases). V was clipped by 0 bases and J by 1 base, with 18 bases between them. The CDR3 spans 17 residues. Per germline, CDR1 GTSNPN and CDR2 SVGIG (reference sequence). The CDR3 sequence is CAWSVGVRGGSNTEAFF. The CDR3 nucleotides read TGTGCCTGGAGTGTAGGGGTCAGGGGAGGGTCGAACACTGAAGCTTTCTTT.

V is TRBV12-3 or TRBV12-4 and J is TRBJ2-1; maybe TRBD1 (6 bases). With 5 bases removed from V and 7 bases from J, the gap between germline ends came to 12 bases. The CDR3 is made up of 13 amino acids. The CDR3 DNA reads TGTGCCAGCAGTCCCTGGACAGAGAATGAGCAGTTCTTC. This gives the protein CASSPWTENEQFF.

This chain links TRBV11-2 with TRBJ1-5, with D perhaps TRBD1 (5 bases). V was clipped by 0 bases and J by 9 bases, with 9 bases between them. This CDR3 has 13 amino acids. Germline V gives CDR1 SGHAT, CDR2 FQNNGV. This chain's CDR3 is CASSLDRGGPQHF. The CDR3 DNA sequence: TGTGCCAGCAGCTTAGATCGGGGGGGGCCCCAGCATTTT. The whole variable domain, remainder taken from reference TRBV11-2 and TRBJ1-5, is EAGVAQSPRYKIIEKRQSVAFWCNPISGHATLYWYQQILGQGPKLLIQFQNNGVVDDSQLPKDRFSAERLKGVDSTLKIQPAKLEDSAVYLCASSLDRGGPQHFGDGTRLSIL.

This clone was recorded once. This chain connects TRBV6-5 to TRBJ1-5; 10 positions match TRBD1. Germline V lookup: CDR1 MNHEY, CDR2 SVGAGI. The CDR3 contains 14 residues. Germline trimming cut 6 bases from V and 6 bases from J; bases unmatched to any gene: 5. For the CDR3, the DNA is TGTGCCAGCAGCCCAGACAGGGGGCCTCAGCCCCAGCATTTT. The encoded protein is CASSPDRGPQPQHF.

The chain uses TRBV2 and TRBJ2-2; TRBD2 matches at 16 bases. This CDR3 contains 18 residues. J lost 4 bases, V lost 5 bases, and 7 bases had no gene match. CDR1 is SNHLY, CDR2 FYNNEI, per germline. The CDR3 DNA is TGTGCCAGCAGTTTGGGACTAGCGGGGGGGCCGGGCACCGGGGAGCTGTTTTTT. This codes for CASSLGLAGGPGTGELFF.

The CDR3 sequence is CASSPGLAGYNGELFF. CDR3 coding DNA: TGCGCCAGCAGCCCCGGACTAGCGGGGTATAACGGGGAGCTGTTTTTT. The chain combines TRBV5-1 with TRBJ2-2, with 12 bases identical to TRBD2. Trimming took 4 bases from V and 7 from J; bases not matched to a gene: 8. CDR1 is SGHRS, CDR2 YFSETQ, per germline. This CDR3 comprises 16 residues.

The chain uses TRBV10-3 and TRBJ2-1; TRBD1 agrees at 8 bases. Germline CDR1 reads ENHRY; CDR2 reads SYGVKD. The CDR3 is 14 residues long. Losses at the gene ends were 11 bases for V and 5 bases for J; bases not matched to a gene: 11. Written as DNA, the CDR3 is TGTGCCTCGGCGACAGGGGATATAAACAATGAGCAGTTCTTC. As protein: CASATGDINNEQFF.

This clone has a count of ten or more. The chain joins TRBV29-1 to TRBJ1-1; 8 nucleotides match TRBD1. Looked up from germline, CDR1 is SQVTM and CDR2 is ANQGSEA. After removal of 7 bases from V and 5 bases from J, the junction contained 9 bases not matched to a gene. The CDR3 covers 13 residues. CDR3 protein: CSGRDRGGTEAFF. The DNA of the CDR3 is TGCAGCGGTCGAGACAGGGGAGGAACTGAAGCTTTCTTT.

The chain has TRBV2 and TRBJ1-6; tentative D call: TRBD1 (5 bases). The CDR3 contains 13 residues. Germline loops: CDR1 SNHLY, CDR2 FYNNEI. Trimming removed 6 bases at V and 7 bases at J, with 10 bases between. The CDR3 reads CASSLGGNSPLHF. The CDR3 DNA reads TGTGCCAGCAGCCTTGGGGGGAATTCACCCCTCCACTTT.